This T cell receptor beta chain derives from a study of T-cell reconstitution after alpha-beta-depleted transplantation in children. The CDR3 runs to 14 residues. CDR1 and CDR2 (germline): SGHTA, FQGNSA. V shed 5 bases, J shed 10 bases, and the junction held 9 bases outside the gene matches. In this sample, this clonotype turned up a few times. Library preparation (for TCRbeta) was performed with unique molecular identifiers. TCRdb fed the PCR reads into MiXCR, producing one record per CDR3 protein. This table holds a few hundred thousand distinct CDR3 sequences, around a tenth found once. The J gene is TRBJ2-1, the V gene TRBV7-2; 9 bases agree with TRBD2. Sequenced material: PBMCs from the stem cell graft donor, taken from the stem cell graft. This clonotype was sampled from a human donor who donated a stem cell graft to a child with acute lymphoblastic leukemia. The DNA for the CDR3 is TGTGCCAGCAGCCCCAGGACTAGCGTACGGGAGCAGTTCTTC. Its translation: CASSPRTSVREQFF.